This TCR beta chain was recorded in a study of T cells in Graves' hyperthyroidism and ophthalmopathy. Study-wide results and caveats: Most expanded thyroid clonotypes above 0.001 also appeared in blood.

At least ten counts were recorded for this clonotype. Antigen specificity is unknown. Authors of the study amplified TCR beta CDR3 regions from RNA transcripts. When the TCR CDR3 underwent first-round RT-PCR, the HTBI primer set was used. TCRdb ran MiXCR on the multiplex PCR reads and lists one entry per CDR3 protein. This table holds roughly 290,000 distinct CDR3 sequences, 17% found once. Germline V gene lookup returns CDR1 SGHRS and CDR2 YFSETQ. V was shortened by 2 bases and J by 2 bases, with 8 bases between the two germline ends. The length of the CDR3 is 14 residues. What was sequenced was blood. The receptor's source is a woman aged 60 to 75 with Graves' ophthalmopathy. The V and J genes are TRBV5-1 and TRBJ2-1; D unresolved. For the CDR3, the DNA is TGCGCCAGCAGCTTATCTGGGGCCTACAATGAGCAGTTCTTC. It yields the protein CASSLSGAYNEQFF.